A single sample gave rise to the 31 T cell receptor beta chains below, sequenced in a study of cytomegalovirus exposure and HLA in healthy donors. 13 Jbeta primers and 60 Vbeta primers were used for the PCR. Clones were sequenced by immunoSEQ multiplex PCR, and TCRdb holds only the in-frame ones, with some missing. The data contain about 150,000 clones, 80% of them singletons. Sequenced material: PBMCs. These receptors all come from a middle-aged woman in good health and CMV-seropositive.

The chain couples TRBV27 to TRBJ1-5; 9 nucleotides agree with TRBD1. This CDR3 region has 15 residues. The J segment lost 1 base and the V segment lost 6 bases, leaving 4 bases of the junction unmatched. The germline gives CDR1 MNHEY, CDR2 SMNVEV (reference sequence). CDR3 protein: CASSFGTGSNQPQHF. The CDR3 DNA reads as TGTGCCAGCAGCTTCGGGACAGGGAGCAATCAGCCCCAGCATTTT.

V and J are TRBV7-8 and TRBJ2-5; D is ambiguous. CDR3 length: 14 amino acids. Trimming stripped 3 bases from V and 2 bases from J, with 10 bases between. Germline lookup yields CDR1 SGHVS and CDR2 FQNEAQ. The DNA for the CDR3 is TGTGCCAGCAGCTTCACCAGGTTGCAAGAGACCCAGTACTTC. It translates to CASSFTRLQETQYF.

The chain's CDR3 is CASSATGWENTDTQYF. CDR3 bases: TGTGCCAGCAGTGCAACAGGGTGGGAGAACACAGATACGCAGTATTTT. The chain uses TRBV2 and TRBJ2-3; D possibly corresponds to TRBD1 (6 bases). Looked up from germline, CDR1 is SNHLY and CDR2 is FYNNEI. Trimming took 4 bases from V and 2 from J, leaving 16 bases between them. This CDR3 has 16 residues.

This clone was seen a single time. The chain joins TRBV19 to TRBJ1-5; 7 nucleotides match TRBD1. Germline trimming cut 5 bases from V and 9 bases from J; bases unmatched to any gene: 10. The CDR3 covers 14 residues. Germline assignment: CDR1 LNHDA and CDR2 SQIVND (reference sequence). As DNA, the CDR3 is TGTGCCAGTAGTGGGACAGTGCCCGAGAGGCCCCAGCATTTT. This sequence encodes CASSGTVPERPQHF.

Points on this clone: This CDR3 is also generated by other DNA sequences in the sample. The chain uses TRBV29-1 and TRBJ2-3, with 7 bases matching TRBD2. CDR1 and CDR2 (germline): SQVTM, ANQGSEA. The CDR3 has 12 residues. The trim removed 2 bases at V and 4 bases at J, leaving 0 bases unmatched. CDR3 sequence: CSVERGADTQYF. CDR3 coding DNA: TGCAGCGTTGAACGGGGGGCAGATACGCAGTATTTT.

The rearrangement joins TRBV27 to TRBJ2-2, with 9 bases identical to TRBD2. Germline V gene sequence: CDR1 MNHEY, CDR2 SMNVEV (reference sequence). The CDR3 totals 16 residues. Trimming cost V 6 bases and J 6 bases; bases outside gene matches: 11. The CDR3 DNA reads as TGTGCCAGCAGCCGCCCGGGCGGGAGGGCTTCCGGGGAGCTGTTTTTT. Encoded protein: CASSRPGGRASGELFF.

The rearrangement uses TRBV21-1 and TRBJ2-7; TRBD2 reflects the table's D call only, with no check against the DNA. TRBV21-1 is marked as a pseudogene. The CDR3 loop spans 16 amino acids. CDR3 in amino acids: CASSERTSGPTYEQYF. CDR3 DNA: TGTGCCAGCAGCGAGAGGACTAGCGGACCAACCTACGAGCAGTACTTC.

The CDR3 reads CASLRDGTRDNEQFF. CDR3 DNA: TGTGCCAGCCTCCGAGACGGGACTCGGGACAATGAGCAGTTCTTC. The rearrangement joins TRBV7-8 to TRBJ2-1; D perhaps matches TRBD2 (6 bases). V was cut by 8 bases and J by 5 bases, with 19 bases left in between. Germline V gene data show CDR1 as SGHVS and CDR2 as FQNEAQ. CDR3 length equals 15 residues. Supplemented by reference TRBV7-8 and TRBJ2-1, the full variable domain reads GAGVSQSPRYKVAKRGQDVALRCDPISGHVSLFWYQQALGQGPEFLTYFQNEAQLDKSGLPSDRFFAERPEGSVSTLKIQRTQQEDSAVYLCASLRDGTRDNEQFFGPGTRLTVL.

This clone was counted between two and nine times. This chain uses TRBV11-2 with TRBJ1-1, with no clear D. Looked up from germline, CDR1 is SGHAT and CDR2 is FQNNGV. The CDR3 runs to 14 residues. V was trimmed by 1 base and J by 6 bases, leaving 12 bases between them. The CDR3 nucleotides read TGTGCCAGCAGCTTAGTCCGTCAGGTGGCTGAAGCTTTCTTT. Translation: CASSLVRQVAEAFF. Based on the CDR3 plus reference TRBV11-2 and TRBJ1-1, the full variable domain is EAGVAQSPRYKIIEKRQSVAFWCNPISGHATLYWYQQILGQGPKLLIQFQNNGVVDDSQLPKDRFSAERLKGVDSTLKIQPAKLEDSAVYLCASSLVRQVAEAFFGQGTRLTVV.

The V gene is TRBV27, the J gene TRBJ2-4; the match to TRBD2 covers 9 bases. CDR1 MNHEY and CDR2 SMNVEV come from the germline V gene (reference sequence). The J segment lost 1 base and the V segment lost 6 bases, leaving 22 bases of the junction unmatched. CDR3 length: 21 amino acids. The CDR3 is CASSPGKGGAGGVSAKNIQYF. In DNA, the CDR3 is TGTGCCAGCAGCCCCGGGAAGGGGGGAGCGGGAGGAGTTTCGGCCAAAAACATTCAGTACTTC.

The J gene is TRBJ2-5, the V gene TRBV7-2; D ambiguous. The CDR3 extends over 14 amino acids. Trimming stripped 4 bases from V and 6 bases from J, with 15 bases between. CDR1 is SGHTA and CDR2 is FQGNSA in the germline V gene. CDR3 nucleotide sequence: TGTGCCAGCAGCTCCTATTACTCCCATCAGACCCAGTACTTC. Its translation: CASSSYYSHQTQYF.

The gene calls are TRBV7-8 and TRBJ1-5; D gene ambiguous. The V end lost 5 bases, the J end lost 0 bases, and 14 bases lay between the germline ends. Per germline, CDR1 SGHVS and CDR2 FQNEAQ. This CDR3 has 16 residues. This CDR3 reads CASSPRRDASNQPQHF. In DNA form, the CDR3 reads TGTGCCAGCAGCCCAAGGAGGGATGCTAGCAATCAGCCCCAGCATTTT. The full variable domain, with the rest looked up from reference TRBV7-8 and TRBJ1-5, is GAGVSQSPRYKVAKRGQDVALRCDPISGHVSLFWYQQALGQGPEFLTYFQNEAQLDKSGLPSDRFFAERPEGSVSTLKIQRTQQEDSAVYLCASSPRRDASNQPQHFGDGTRLSIL.

V and J are TRBV29-1 and TRBJ2-7; TRBD2 might be the D (6 bases). In germline, CDR1 is SQVTM, CDR2 ANQGSEA. Trimming took 5 bases from V and 2 from J, leaving 16 bases between them. This CDR3 contains 14 residues. The CDR3 spells CSVIPGTATYEQYF. The CDR3 DNA follows: TGCAGCGTTATCCCCGGGACTGCAACCTACGAGCAGTACTTC.

This CDR3 reads CASSWSGGAGVSYGYTF. In nucleotides, the CDR3 is TGCGCCAGCAGCTGGAGCGGGGGCGCGGGTGTTTCCTATGGCTACACCTTC. This chain joins TRBV5-1 and TRBJ1-2; D might be TRBD1 (6 bases). CDR1 SGHRS and CDR2 YFSETQ come from the germline V gene. The CDR3 spans 17 residues. Trimming removed 3 bases from V and 4 bases from J, with 22 bases in between.

Turning to this clone: Different DNA sequences within this sample yield the same CDR3. The chain links TRBV7-9 to TRBJ1-1; 7 bases are a match to TRBD1. V shed 6 bases and J 1 base; nucleotides not matched to a gene: 5. Germline V gene sequence: CDR1 SEHNR, CDR2 FQNEAQ (reference sequence). The CDR3 is made up of 14 amino acids. CDR3 DNA sequence: TGTGCCAGCAGTCGACAGGGCCCGAACACTGAAGCTTTCTTT. Its protein is CASSRQGPNTEAFF.

The chain uses TRBV27 and TRBJ2-7, with 13 bases matching TRBD2. The CDR3 sequence is 16 residues long. V shed 5 bases and J 5 bases; nucleotides not matched to a gene: 9. Germline V lookup: CDR1 MNHEY, CDR2 SMNVEV (reference sequence). CDR3 residues: CASSRTSGSKVHEQYF. The CDR3 DNA reads as TGTGCCAGCAGTCGGACTAGCGGGAGTAAGGTCCACGAGCAGTACTTC.

This clone showed up just once. The chain recombines TRBV7-9 with TRBJ2-3; 10 positions agree with TRBD2. CDR1 and CDR2 (germline): SEHNR, FQNEAQ (reference sequence). The V gene end was trimmed by 7 bases and the J gene end by 4 bases; junction bases not matched to a gene: 14. CDR3 size: 17 residues. The CDR3 loop reads CASISGTSGIAADTQYF. CDR3 sequence (DNA): TGTGCCAGCATCTCCGGCACTAGCGGGATCGCGGCAGATACGCAGTATTTT. Full variable domain (remainder filled in from reference TRBV7-9 and TRBJ2-3): DTGVSQNPRHKITKRGQNVTFRCDPISEHNRLYWYRQTLGQGPEFLTYFQNEAQLEKSRLLSDRFSAERPKGSFSTLEIQRTEQGDSAMYLCASISGTSGIAADTQYFGPGTRLTVL.

The chain employs TRBV25-1 and TRBJ1-4; 9 positions agree with TRBD1. The CDR3 spans 16 residues. The junction had 12 bases not matched to a gene; V was cut back by 5 bases and J by 8 bases. Per the germline V gene, CDR1 is MGHDK and CDR2 is SYGVNS. CDR3 DNA: TGTGCCAGCAGTCAGTCCCGGACAGGGGCGGGGGAAAAACTGTTTTTT. It translates to CASSQSRTGAGEKLFF.

J is TRBJ2-7 and V is TRBV15; D remains ambiguous. The CDR3 totals 13 residues. CDR1 is LNHNV and CDR2 is YYDKDF in the germline V gene (reference sequence). Trimming shortened V by 2 bases and J by 6 bases, and 11 bases separated the two germline ends. The CDR3 DNA follows: TGTGCCACCAGCAGACCCCAGGTCCCCGAGCAGTACTTC. This translates into CATSRPQVPEQYF.

The chain links TRBV28 to TRBJ1-1; D is possibly TRBD1 (6 bases). Germline V gene sequence: CDR1 MDHEN, CDR2 SYDVKM. The CDR3 contains 15 residues. The germline V and J ends were trimmed by 3 bases and 2 bases, with 13 bases remaining between them. CDR3 DNA sequence: TGTGCCAGCAGTTTCCCGGACAGAAGAAACACTGAAGCTTTCTTT. It is translated as CASSFPDRRNTEAFF.

The genes are TRBV5-6 and TRBJ1-2; D not certain. The V end lost 0 bases, the J end lost 1 base, and 7 bases lay between the germline ends. Germline V lookup: CDR1 SGHDT, CDR2 YYEEEE. The CDR3 sequence is 14 residues long. The CDR3 region is CASSLGQFNYGYTF. The CDR3 nucleotides read TGTGCCAGCAGCTTGGGGCAATTTAACTATGGCTACACCTTC.

This chain connects TRBV18 to TRBJ2-1; D is possibly TRBD2 (7 bases). The CDR3 has 16 amino acids. Trimming left V 0 bases short and J 6 bases short, with 15 bases between. The V gene's germline CDR1 is KGHSH and CDR2 LQKENI. CDR3: CASSPPTGGVINEQFF. The CDR3 DNA reads as TGTGCCAGCTCACCACCGACGGGGGGCGTGATCAATGAGCAGTTCTTC.

V and J are TRBV5-6 and TRBJ2-1, with D perhaps matching TRBD2 (5 bases). The CDR3 runs to 15 residues. In germline, CDR1 is SGHDT, CDR2 YYEEEE. The germline V and J ends were trimmed by 6 bases and 2 bases, with 15 bases remaining between them. Written as DNA, the CDR3 is TGTGCCAGCACCACTGGAGGTACTCCCTACAATGAGCAGTTCTTC. Amino acids: CASTTGGTPYNEQFF.

This clone was detected a few times. The V gene is TRBV7-8, the J gene TRBJ2-1; 9 nucleotides agree with TRBD2. This CDR3 is 17 amino acids long. CDR1 SGHVS and CDR2 FQNEAQ come from the germline V gene. The J segment lost 0 bases and the V segment lost 1 base, leaving 4 bases of the junction unmatched. Written as DNA, the CDR3 is TGTGCCAGCAGCTTAGTGCGGGGGGGGAGCTCCTACAATGAGCAGTTCTTC. This gives the protein CASSLVRGGSSYNEQFF.

The gene calls are TRBV5-1 and TRBJ2-7; a weak D match, TRBD2 (5 bases). The CDR3 is made up of 14 amino acids. V lost 0 bases and J lost 7, with 14 bases in between. Germline CDR1 is SGHRS and CDR2 is YFSETQ. The CDR3 nucleotides read TGCGCCAGCAGCTTGGTCGACCGTTCGGGGGAGCAGTACTTC. Its protein is CASSLVDRSGEQYF. Full variable domain (outside the CDR3, taken from reference TRBV5-1 and TRBJ2-7): KAGVTQTPRYLIKTRGQQVTLSCSPISGHRSVSWYQQTPGQGLQFLFEYFSETQRNKGNFPGRFSGRQFSNSRSEMNVSTLELGDSALYLCASSLVDRSGEQYFGPGTRLTVT.

This clone was seen just once. The chain combines TRBV30 with TRBJ1-4; TRBD1 is a possible D gene (5 bases). Trimming cost V 3 bases and J 4 bases, with 12 bases left between them. The CDR3 sequence is 14 residues long. Germline V lookup: CDR1 GTSNPN, CDR2 SVGIG (reference sequence). Here the CDR3 reads CAWSPTVLNEKLFF. The CDR3 DNA follows: TGTGCCTGGAGCCCGACAGTACTTAATGAAAAACTGTTTTTT.

The chain is built from TRBV30 and TRBJ1-1; perhaps TRBD1 as D (5 bases). CDR3 length: 12 amino acids. CDR1 and CDR2 (germline): GTSNPN, SVGIG (reference sequence). Trimming cost V 5 bases and J 6 bases, with 13 bases left between them. The CDR3 here is CAWVWGGSEAFF. The CDR3 DNA follows: TGTGCCTGGGTCTGGGGGGGGTCTGAAGCTTTCTTT.

This clone has only a few counts. The rearrangement uses TRBV9 and TRBJ1-5; 7 bases map to TRBD1. V lost 3 bases, J lost 3 bases, and 6 bases stayed unmatched. Germline lookup yields CDR1 SGDLS and CDR2 YYNGEE. The CDR3 has 15 residues. For the CDR3, the DNA is TGTGCCAGCAGCGCTGCGACAGGGATCAATCAGCCCCAGCATTTT. Translated: CASSAATGINQPQHF.

The chain carries TRBV13 and TRBJ1-2, with D perhaps matching TRBD1 (6 bases). CDR1 is PRHDT, CDR2 FYEKMQ, per germline (reference sequence). The CDR3 consists of 16 residues. V gave up 0 bases and J gave up 4 bases, with 15 bases separating them. The CDR3 loop is CASSLGRGAGRYGYTF. In DNA form, the CDR3 reads TGTGCCAGCAGCTTAGGCCGGGGGGCGGGACGCTATGGCTACACCTTC.

The DNA of the CDR3 is TGTGCCAGTAGGAACCCGGGACAAGGGAGCTCCTACGAGCAGTACTTC. Translating it yields CASRNPGQGSSYEQYF. This chain connects TRBV19 to TRBJ2-7; D is possibly TRBD1 (6 bases). The V end was cut by 6 bases, the J end by 0 bases, with 18 bases between. Germline-derived CDR1 and CDR2 are LNHDA and SQIVND (reference sequence). The CDR3 contains 16 residues.

The V and J genes are TRBV11-2 and TRBJ2-7, with TRBD2 identical over 13 bases. The germline CDR1 and CDR2 sequences are SGHAT and FQNNGV. This CDR3 has 16 amino acids. V lost 2 bases, J lost 4 bases, and 5 bases stayed unmatched. In DNA, the CDR3 is TGTGCCAGCAGCTTAACGACTAGCGGGGGGCTTTACGAGCAGTACTTC. Translated, it gives CASSLTTSGGLYEQYF. The complete variable domain, with remaining parts taken from reference TRBV11-2 and TRBJ2-7, reads EAGVAQSPRYKIIEKRQSVAFWCNPISGHATLYWYQQILGQGPKLLIQFQNNGVVDDSQLPKDRFSAERLKGVDSTLKIQPAKLEDSAVYLCASSLTTSGGLYEQYFGPGTRLTVT.